The rows below give T cell receptor beta chains drawn from one sample of a study of CXCR3-negative and CXCR3-positive naive CD8 T cells. TCRdb reanalyzed the 5' RACE reads, giving one entry per CDR3 protein sequence and no DNA. Reported are some 120,000 distinct CDR3 sequences; the ten largest clones contain 0.59%. Sequenced input: naive CXCR3+ CD8+ T cells from blood. The receptors originated from a human donor in good health. Some clones in this sample may be carry-over from other donors' samples. CDR3s include the opening cysteine and the closing phenylalanine or tryptophan.

j_call: TRBJ2-3
v_call: TRBV4-1
cdr3_aa: CASSQINTRTDTQYF

j_call: TRBJ2-1
v_call: TRBV6-5
cdr3_aa: CASSSPGRYNERFF

j_call: TRBJ2-1
v_call: TRBV6-2/TRBV6-3
cdr3_aa: CATQTEFSELGNEQFF

j_call: TRBJ2-7
v_call: TRBV19
cdr3_aa: CASSILGSSYEQYF

j_call: TRBJ1-3
v_call: TRBV14
cdr3_aa: CASSLVDSGNTIYF

j_call: TRBJ2-1
v_call: TRBV6-5
cdr3_aa: CASSYSGALADEQFF

j_call: TRBJ2-1
v_call: TRBV6-2/TRBV6-3
cdr3_aa: CASSYSGTGGSEQFF

j_call: TRBJ1-1
v_call: TRBV28
cdr3_aa: CASSFDREAFF

j_call: TRBJ1-3
v_call: TRBV29-1
cdr3_aa: CSVEDSSSGNTIYF

j_call: TRBJ2-1
v_call: TRBV19
cdr3_aa: CASSIGAYTYNEQFF

j_call: TRBJ2-1
v_call: TRBV7-3
cdr3_aa: CASSLWKQPYNEQFF

j_call: TRBJ1-2
v_call: TRBV20-1
cdr3_aa: CSARDGTGYGYTF

j_call: TRBJ1-1
v_call: TRBV7-9
cdr3_aa: CASSLAGQMNTEAFF

j_call: TRBJ1-2
v_call: TRBV4-1
cdr3_aa: CASSQDPGRSGYTF

j_call: TRBJ2-7
v_call: TRBV28
cdr3_aa: CASSSAGAGNEQYF

j_call: TRBJ1-5
v_call: TRBV5-6
cdr3_aa: CASSTGTNQPQHF

j_call: TRBJ2-1
v_call: TRBV6-5
cdr3_aa: CASSYSVSGTGSYNEQFF

j_call: TRBJ1-1
v_call: TRBV29-1
cdr3_aa: CSVTGTYTEAFF

j_call: TRBJ1-1
v_call: TRBV28
cdr3_aa: CASRLTPPTEAFF

j_call: TRBJ1-1
v_call: TRBV4-3
cdr3_aa: CASSQGTGANTEAFF

j_call: TRBJ2-5
v_call: TRBV27
cdr3_aa: CASSLSGNEETQYF

j_call: TRBJ1-1
v_call: TRBV30
cdr3_aa: CAWDSSGTEAFF